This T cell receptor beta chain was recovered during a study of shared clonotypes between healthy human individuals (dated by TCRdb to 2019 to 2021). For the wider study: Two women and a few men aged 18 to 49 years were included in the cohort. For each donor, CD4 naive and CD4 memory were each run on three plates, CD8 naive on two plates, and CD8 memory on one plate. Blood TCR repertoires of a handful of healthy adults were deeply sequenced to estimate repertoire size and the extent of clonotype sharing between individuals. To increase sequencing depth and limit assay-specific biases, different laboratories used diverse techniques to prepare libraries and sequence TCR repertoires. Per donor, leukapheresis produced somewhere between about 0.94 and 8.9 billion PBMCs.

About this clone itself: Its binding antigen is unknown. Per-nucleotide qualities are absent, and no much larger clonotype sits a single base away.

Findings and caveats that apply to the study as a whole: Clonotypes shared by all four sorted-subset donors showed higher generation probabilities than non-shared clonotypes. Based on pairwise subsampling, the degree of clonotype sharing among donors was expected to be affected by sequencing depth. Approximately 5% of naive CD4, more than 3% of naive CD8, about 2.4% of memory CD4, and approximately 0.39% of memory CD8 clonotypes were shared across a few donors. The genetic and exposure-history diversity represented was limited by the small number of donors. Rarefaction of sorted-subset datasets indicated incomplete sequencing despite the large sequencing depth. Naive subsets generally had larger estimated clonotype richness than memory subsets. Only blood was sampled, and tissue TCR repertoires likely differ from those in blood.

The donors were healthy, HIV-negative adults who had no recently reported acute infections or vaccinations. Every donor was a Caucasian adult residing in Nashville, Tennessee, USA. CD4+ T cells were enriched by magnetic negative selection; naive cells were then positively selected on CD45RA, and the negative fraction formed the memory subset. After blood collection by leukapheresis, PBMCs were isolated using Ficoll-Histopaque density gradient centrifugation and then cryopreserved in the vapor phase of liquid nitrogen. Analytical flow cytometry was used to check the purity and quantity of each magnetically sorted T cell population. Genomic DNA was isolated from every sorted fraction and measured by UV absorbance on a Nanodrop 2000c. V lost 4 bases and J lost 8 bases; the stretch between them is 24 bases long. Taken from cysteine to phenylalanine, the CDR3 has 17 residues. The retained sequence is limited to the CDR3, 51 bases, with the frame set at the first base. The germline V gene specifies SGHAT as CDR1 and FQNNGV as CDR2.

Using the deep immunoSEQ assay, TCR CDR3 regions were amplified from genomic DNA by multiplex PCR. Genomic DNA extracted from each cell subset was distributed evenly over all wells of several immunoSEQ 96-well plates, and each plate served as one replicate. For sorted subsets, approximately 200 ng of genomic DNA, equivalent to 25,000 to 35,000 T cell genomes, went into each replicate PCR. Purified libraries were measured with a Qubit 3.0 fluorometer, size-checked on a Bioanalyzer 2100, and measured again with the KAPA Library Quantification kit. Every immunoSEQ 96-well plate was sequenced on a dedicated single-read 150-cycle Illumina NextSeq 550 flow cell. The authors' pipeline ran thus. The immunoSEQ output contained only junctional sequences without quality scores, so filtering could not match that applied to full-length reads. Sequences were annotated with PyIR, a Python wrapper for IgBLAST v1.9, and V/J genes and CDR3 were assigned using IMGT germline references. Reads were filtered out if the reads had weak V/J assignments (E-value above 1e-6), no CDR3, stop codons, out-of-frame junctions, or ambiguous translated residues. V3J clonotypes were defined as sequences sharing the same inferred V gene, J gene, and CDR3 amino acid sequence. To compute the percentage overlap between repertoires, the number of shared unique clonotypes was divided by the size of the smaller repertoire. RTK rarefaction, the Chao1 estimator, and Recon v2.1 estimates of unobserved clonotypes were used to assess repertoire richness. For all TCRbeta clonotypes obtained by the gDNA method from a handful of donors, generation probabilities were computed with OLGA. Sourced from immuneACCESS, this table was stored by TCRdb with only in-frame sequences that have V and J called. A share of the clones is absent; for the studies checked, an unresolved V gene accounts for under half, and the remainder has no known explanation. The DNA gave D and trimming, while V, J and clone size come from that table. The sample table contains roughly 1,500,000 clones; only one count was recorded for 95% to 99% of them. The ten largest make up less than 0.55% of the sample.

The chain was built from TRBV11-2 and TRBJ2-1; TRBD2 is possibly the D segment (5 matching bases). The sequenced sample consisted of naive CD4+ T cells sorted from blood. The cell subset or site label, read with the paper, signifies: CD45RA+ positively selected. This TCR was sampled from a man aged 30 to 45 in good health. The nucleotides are TGTGCCAGCAGCTCCTTTTGGGTCCGGGGAAGAATGGATGAGCAGTTCTTC. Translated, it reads CASSSFWVRGRMDEQFF.